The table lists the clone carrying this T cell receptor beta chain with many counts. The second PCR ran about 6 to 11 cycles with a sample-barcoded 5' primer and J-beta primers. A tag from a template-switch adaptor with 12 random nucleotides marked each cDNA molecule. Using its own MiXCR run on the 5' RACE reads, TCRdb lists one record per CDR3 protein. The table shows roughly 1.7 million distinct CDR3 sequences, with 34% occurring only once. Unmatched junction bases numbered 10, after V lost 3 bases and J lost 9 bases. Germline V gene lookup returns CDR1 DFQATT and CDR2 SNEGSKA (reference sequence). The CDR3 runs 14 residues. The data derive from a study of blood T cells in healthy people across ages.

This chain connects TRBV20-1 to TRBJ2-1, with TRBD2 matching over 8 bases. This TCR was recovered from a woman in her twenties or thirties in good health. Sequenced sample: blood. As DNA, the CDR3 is TGCAGTGCTAGTCCCGCGGGAGGAGTTGGTGAGCAGTTCTTC. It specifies CSASPAGGVGEQFF.